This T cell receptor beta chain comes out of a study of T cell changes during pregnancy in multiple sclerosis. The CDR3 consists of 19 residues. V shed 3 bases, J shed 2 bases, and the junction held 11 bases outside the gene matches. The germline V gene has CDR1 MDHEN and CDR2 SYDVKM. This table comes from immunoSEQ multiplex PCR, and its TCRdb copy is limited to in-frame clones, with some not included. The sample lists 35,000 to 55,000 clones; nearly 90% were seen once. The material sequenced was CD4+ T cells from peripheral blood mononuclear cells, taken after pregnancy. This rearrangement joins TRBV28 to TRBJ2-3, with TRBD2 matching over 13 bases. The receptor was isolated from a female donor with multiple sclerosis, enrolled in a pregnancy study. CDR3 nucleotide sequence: TGTGCCAGCAGTTTCCGGTCGGGGACTAGCGGGACTCCCACAGATACGCAGTATTTT. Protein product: CASSFRSGTSGTPTDTQYF. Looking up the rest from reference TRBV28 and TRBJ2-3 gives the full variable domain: DVKVTQSSRYLVKRTGEKVFLECVQDMDHENMFWYRQDPGLGLRLIYFSYDVKMKEKGDIPEGYSVSREKKERFSLILESASTNQTSMYLCASSFRSGTSGTPTDTQYFGPGTRLTVL.